The entry below gives a single T cell receptor (beta chain) sequence along with its context. No antigen is known for it. Primed by a sample-barcoded 5' primer and a J-beta primer mix, a second PCR proceeded for roughly 7 to 11 cycles. One entry per CDR3 protein, called by TCRdb with MiXCR from the 5' RACE reads. This table holds around 970,000 distinct CDR3 sequences, roughly 47% found once. This entry is derived from a study of blood T cells in healthy people across ages. Across the study: Template-switching capture recovered about one barcoded beta molecule per two T cells. Broader study findings: With naive T cell percentage, TCR beta diversity showed a strong correlation.

V lost 5 bases and J lost 4; bases outside the gene matches: 16. The CDR3 sequence is 19 residues long. CDR1 and CDR2 (germline): MNHEY, SMNVEV (reference sequence). The sequence came from a woman aged 55 to 70 in good health. Sequences were obtained from blood. V usage is TRBV27 and J usage is TRBJ2-7; TRBD2 matches 14 bases. CDR3 sequence reads: CASSPGLAGGTASSYEQYF. In nucleotides, the CDR3 is TGTGCCAGCAGTCCCGGACTAGCGGGAGGCACGGCTAGCTCATACGAGCAGTACTTC.